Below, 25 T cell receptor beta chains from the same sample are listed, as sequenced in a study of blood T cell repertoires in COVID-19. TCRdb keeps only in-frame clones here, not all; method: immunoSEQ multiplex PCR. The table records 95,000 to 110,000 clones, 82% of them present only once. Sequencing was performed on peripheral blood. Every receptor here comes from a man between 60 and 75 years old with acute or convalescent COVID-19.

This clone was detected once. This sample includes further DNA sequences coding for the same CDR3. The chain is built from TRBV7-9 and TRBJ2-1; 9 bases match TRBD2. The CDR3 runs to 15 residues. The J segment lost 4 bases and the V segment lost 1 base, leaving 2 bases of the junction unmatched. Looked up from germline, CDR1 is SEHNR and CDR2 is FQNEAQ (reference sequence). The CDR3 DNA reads TGTGCCAGCAGCTTAGGAGCGGGGGGTTACAATGAGCAGTTCTTC. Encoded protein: CASSLGAGGYNEQFF.

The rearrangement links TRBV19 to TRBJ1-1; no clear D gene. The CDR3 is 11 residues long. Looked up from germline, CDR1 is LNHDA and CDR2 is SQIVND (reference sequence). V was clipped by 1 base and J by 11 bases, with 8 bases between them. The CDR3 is CASSIVSRAFF. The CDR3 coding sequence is TGTGCCAGTAGTATAGTATCCCGGGCTTTCTTT.

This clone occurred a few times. CDR3 in DNA: TGCGCCAGCAGCTTGATGACTAGCCCCGGGGAGCTGTTTTTT. Amino acid sequence: CASSLMTSPGELFF. This chain connects TRBV5-1 to TRBJ2-2, with 7 bases lining up with TRBD2. V lost 1 base, J lost 6 bases, and 3 bases stayed unmatched. The CDR3 length is 14 residues. CDR1 and CDR2 (germline): SGHRS, YFSETQ.

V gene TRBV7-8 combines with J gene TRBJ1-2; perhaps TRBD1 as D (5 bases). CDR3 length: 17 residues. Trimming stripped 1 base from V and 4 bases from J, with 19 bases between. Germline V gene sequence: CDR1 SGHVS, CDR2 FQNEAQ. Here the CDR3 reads CASSLVRGSHGGYGYTF. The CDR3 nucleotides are TGTGCCAGCAGCTTAGTACGGGGCTCCCACGGGGGCTATGGCTACACCTTC.

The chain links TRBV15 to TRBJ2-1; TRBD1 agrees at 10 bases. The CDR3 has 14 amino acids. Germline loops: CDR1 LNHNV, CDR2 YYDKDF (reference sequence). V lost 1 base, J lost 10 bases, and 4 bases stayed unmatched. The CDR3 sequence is CATSRGGQGGEQFF. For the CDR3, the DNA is TGTGCCACCAGCAGAGGAGGACAGGGGGGAGAGCAGTTCTTC.

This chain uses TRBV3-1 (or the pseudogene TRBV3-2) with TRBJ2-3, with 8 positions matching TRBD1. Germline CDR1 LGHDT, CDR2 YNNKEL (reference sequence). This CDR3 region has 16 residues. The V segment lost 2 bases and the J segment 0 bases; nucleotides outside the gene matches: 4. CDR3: CASSQPGQGSTDTQYF. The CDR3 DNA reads TGTGCCAGCAGCCAACCCGGACAGGGCAGCACAGATACGCAGTATTTT.

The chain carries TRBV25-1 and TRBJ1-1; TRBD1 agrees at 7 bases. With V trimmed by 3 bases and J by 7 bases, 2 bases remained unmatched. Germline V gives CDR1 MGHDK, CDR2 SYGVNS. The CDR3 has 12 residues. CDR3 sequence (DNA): TGTGCCAGCAGTGATAGACAGGGTGAAGCTTTCTTT. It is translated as CASSDRQGEAFF.

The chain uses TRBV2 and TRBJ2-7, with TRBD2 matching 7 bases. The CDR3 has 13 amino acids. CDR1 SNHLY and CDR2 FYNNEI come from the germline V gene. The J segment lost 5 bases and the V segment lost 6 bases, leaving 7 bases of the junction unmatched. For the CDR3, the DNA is TGTGCCAGCAGCCAACTAGCGTTCAACGAGCAGTACTTC. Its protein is CASSQLAFNEQYF.

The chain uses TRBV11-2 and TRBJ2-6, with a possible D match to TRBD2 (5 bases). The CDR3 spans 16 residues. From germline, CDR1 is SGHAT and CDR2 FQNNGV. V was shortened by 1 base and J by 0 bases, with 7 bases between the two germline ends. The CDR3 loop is CASSLAGSSGANVLTF. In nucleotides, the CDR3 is TGTGCCAGCAGCTTAGCTGGGAGCTCTGGGGCCAACGTCCTGACTTTC.

In nucleotides, the CDR3 is TGTGCCAGCAGCTTGGGGCCCGCAGATACGCAGTATTTT. It codes for CASSLGPADTQYF. The V and J genes are TRBV11-3 and TRBJ2-3; perhaps TRBD1 as D (5 bases). The CDR3 runs 13 residues. Trimming removed 3 bases from V and 4 bases from J, with 8 bases in between. The germline V gene encodes CDR1 SGHNT and CDR2 YENEEA.

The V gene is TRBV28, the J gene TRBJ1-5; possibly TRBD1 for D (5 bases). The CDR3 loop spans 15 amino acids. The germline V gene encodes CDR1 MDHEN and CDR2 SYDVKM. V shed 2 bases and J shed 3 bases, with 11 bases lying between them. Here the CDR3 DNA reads TGTGCCAGCAGTTTAATTACAGGTCTCAATCAGCCCCAGCATTTT. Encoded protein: CASSLITGLNQPQHF.

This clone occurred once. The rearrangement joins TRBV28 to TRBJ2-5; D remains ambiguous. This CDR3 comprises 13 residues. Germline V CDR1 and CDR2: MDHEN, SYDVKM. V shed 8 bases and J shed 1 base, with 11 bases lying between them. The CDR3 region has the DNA TGTGCCAGCGGTGGAGACCTCCAAGAGACCCAGTACTTC. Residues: CASGGDLQETQYF.

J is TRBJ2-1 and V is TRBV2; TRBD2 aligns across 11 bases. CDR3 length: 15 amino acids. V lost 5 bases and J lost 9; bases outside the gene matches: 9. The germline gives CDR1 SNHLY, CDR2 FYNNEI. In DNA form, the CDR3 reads TGTGCCAGCAGTTTAGCGGGGGGGCGGGACAGTGAGCAGTTCTTC. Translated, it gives CASSLAGGRDSEQFF.

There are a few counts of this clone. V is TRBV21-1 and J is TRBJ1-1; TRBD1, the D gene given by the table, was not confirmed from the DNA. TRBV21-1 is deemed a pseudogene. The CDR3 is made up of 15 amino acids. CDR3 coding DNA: TGTGCCAGCAGCAAAGAGGCATACAGGGATCCTGAAGCTTTCTTT. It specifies CASSKEAYRDPEAFF.

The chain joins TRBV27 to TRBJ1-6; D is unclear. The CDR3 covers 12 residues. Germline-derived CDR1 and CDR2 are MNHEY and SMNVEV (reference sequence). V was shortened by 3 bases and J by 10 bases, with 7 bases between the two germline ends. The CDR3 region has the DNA TGTGCCAGCAGTTTCGCAGGCTCACCCCTCCACTTT. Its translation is CASSFAGSPLHF.

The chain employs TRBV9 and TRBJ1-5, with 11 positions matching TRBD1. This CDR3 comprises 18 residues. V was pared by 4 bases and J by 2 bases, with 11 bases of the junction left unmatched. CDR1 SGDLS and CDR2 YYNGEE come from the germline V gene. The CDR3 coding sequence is TGTGCCAGCAGCAGAGGGGGGACAGGGGGACGCGGCAATCAGCCCCAGCATTTT. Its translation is CASSRGGTGGRGNQPQHF. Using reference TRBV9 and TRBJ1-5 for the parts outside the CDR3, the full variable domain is DSGVTQTPKHLITATGQRVTLRCSPRSGDLSVYWYQQSLDQGLQFLIQYYNGEERAKGNILERFSAQQFPDLHSELNLSSLELGDSALYFCASSRGGTGGRGNQPQHFGDGTRLSIL.

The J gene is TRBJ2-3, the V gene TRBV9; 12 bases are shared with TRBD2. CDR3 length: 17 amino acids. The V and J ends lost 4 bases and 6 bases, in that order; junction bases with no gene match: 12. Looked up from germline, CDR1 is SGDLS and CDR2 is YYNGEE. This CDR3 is CASSPRLAGARGDTQYF. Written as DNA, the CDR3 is TGTGCCAGCAGCCCCCGACTAGCGGGGGCCCGAGGGGATACGCAGTATTTT.

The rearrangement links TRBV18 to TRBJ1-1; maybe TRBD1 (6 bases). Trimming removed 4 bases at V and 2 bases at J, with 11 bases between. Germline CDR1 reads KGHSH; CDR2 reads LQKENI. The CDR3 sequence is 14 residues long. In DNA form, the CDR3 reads TGTGCCAGCTCACTCCGACAGGATAACACTGAAGCTTTCTTT. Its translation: CASSLRQDNTEAFF.

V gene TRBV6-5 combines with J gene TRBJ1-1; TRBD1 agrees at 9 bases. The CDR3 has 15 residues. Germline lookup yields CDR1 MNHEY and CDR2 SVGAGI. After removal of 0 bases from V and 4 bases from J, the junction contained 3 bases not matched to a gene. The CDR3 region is CASSYSKQGATEAFF. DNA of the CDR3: TGTGCCAGCAGTTACTCGAAACAGGGGGCCACTGAAGCTTTCTTT.

CDR3 loop: CASSPGQDNYGYTF. CDR3 nucleotide sequence: TGTGCCAGCAGTCCCGGACAGGACAACTATGGCTACACCTTC. The genes are TRBV27 and TRBJ1-2, with 7 bases identical to TRBD1. The trim removed 5 bases at V and 2 bases at J, leaving 5 bases unmatched. Germline CDR1 is MNHEY and CDR2 is SMNVEV (reference sequence). CDR3 length: 14 residues.

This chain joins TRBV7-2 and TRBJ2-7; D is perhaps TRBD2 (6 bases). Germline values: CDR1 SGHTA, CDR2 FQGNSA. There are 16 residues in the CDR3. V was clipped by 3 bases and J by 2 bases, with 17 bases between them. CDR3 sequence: CASSLNSPGLPYEQYF. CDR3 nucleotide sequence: TGTGCCAGCAGCTTGAATTCCCCGGGACTTCCCTACGAGCAGTACTTC.

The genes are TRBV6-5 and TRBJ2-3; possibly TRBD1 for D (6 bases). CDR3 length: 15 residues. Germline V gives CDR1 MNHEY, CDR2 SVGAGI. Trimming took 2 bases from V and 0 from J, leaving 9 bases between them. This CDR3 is CASSYQDSSTDTQYF. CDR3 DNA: TGTGCCAGCAGTTACCAGGACAGTAGCACAGATACGCAGTATTTT.

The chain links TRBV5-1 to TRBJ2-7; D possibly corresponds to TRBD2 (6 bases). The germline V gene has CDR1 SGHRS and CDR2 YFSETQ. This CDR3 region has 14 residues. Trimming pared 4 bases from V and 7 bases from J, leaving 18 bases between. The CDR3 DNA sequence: TGCGCCAGCAGCCCGGGAGCCGCTACTTGGGAGCAGTACTTC. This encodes CASSPGAATWEQYF.

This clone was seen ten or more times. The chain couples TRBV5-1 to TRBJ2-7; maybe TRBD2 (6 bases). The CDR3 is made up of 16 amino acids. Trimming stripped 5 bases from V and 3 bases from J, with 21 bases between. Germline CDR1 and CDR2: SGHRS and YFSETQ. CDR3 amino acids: CASSFSAAVGGYEQYF. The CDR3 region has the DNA TGCGCCAGCAGTTTTAGCGCAGCGGTGGGAGGCTACGAGCAGTACTTC.

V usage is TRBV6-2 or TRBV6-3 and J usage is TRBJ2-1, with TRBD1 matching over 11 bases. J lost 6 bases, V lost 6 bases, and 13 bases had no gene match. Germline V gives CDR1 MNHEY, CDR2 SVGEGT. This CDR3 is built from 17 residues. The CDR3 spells CASSRSGTGGATNEQFF. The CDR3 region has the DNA TGTGCCAGCAGCCGATCCGGGACAGGGGGAGCAACCAATGAGCAGTTCTTC.